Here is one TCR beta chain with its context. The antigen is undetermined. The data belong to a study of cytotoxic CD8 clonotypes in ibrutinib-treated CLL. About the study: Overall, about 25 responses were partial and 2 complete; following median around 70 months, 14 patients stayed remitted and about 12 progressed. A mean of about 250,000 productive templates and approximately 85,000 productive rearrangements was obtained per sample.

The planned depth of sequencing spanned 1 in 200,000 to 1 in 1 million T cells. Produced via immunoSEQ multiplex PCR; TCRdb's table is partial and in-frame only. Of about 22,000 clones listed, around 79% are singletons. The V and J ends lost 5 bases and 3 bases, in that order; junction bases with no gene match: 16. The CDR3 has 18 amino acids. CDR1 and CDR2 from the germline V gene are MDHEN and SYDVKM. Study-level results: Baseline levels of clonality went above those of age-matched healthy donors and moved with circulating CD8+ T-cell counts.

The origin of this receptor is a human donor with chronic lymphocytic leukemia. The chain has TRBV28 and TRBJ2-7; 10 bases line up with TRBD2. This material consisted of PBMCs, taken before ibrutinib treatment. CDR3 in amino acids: CASSTGTSATKGNYEQYF. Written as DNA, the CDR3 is TGTGCCAGCAGTACCGGGACTAGCGCTACCAAAGGGAACTACGAGCAGTACTTC.